The sequence of this T cell receptor (beta chain) was determined in a study of OX40 agonist ivuxolimab in advanced cancers. General study points: Partial responders at 0.1-3.0 mg/kg had among the lowest clonal expansion.

In germline, CDR1 is MNHNS, CDR2 SASEGT. V shed 1 base and J shed 3 bases, with 9 bases lying between them. The CDR3 is 14 amino acids. This clone was counted a few times. Its antigen is unknown. Using immunoSEQ multiplex PCR, the repertoire was profiled, and TCRdb retains in-frame clones only, with some absent. The sample lists tens of thousands of clones, around 90% seen once, with around 0.34% in the top ten. The sample was CD4+ or CD8+ T cells sorted from blood, taken in a trial of the OX40 agonist ivuxolimab. This TCR derives from an adult with an advanced solid tumor such as melanoma, head and neck, liver or kidney cancer. The chain carries TRBV6-1 and TRBJ2-5, with no clear D. The CDR3 nucleotides are TGTGCCAGCAGTGAAGTTGGACGGGAAGAGACCCAGTACTTC. Protein sequence: CASSEVGREETQYF.